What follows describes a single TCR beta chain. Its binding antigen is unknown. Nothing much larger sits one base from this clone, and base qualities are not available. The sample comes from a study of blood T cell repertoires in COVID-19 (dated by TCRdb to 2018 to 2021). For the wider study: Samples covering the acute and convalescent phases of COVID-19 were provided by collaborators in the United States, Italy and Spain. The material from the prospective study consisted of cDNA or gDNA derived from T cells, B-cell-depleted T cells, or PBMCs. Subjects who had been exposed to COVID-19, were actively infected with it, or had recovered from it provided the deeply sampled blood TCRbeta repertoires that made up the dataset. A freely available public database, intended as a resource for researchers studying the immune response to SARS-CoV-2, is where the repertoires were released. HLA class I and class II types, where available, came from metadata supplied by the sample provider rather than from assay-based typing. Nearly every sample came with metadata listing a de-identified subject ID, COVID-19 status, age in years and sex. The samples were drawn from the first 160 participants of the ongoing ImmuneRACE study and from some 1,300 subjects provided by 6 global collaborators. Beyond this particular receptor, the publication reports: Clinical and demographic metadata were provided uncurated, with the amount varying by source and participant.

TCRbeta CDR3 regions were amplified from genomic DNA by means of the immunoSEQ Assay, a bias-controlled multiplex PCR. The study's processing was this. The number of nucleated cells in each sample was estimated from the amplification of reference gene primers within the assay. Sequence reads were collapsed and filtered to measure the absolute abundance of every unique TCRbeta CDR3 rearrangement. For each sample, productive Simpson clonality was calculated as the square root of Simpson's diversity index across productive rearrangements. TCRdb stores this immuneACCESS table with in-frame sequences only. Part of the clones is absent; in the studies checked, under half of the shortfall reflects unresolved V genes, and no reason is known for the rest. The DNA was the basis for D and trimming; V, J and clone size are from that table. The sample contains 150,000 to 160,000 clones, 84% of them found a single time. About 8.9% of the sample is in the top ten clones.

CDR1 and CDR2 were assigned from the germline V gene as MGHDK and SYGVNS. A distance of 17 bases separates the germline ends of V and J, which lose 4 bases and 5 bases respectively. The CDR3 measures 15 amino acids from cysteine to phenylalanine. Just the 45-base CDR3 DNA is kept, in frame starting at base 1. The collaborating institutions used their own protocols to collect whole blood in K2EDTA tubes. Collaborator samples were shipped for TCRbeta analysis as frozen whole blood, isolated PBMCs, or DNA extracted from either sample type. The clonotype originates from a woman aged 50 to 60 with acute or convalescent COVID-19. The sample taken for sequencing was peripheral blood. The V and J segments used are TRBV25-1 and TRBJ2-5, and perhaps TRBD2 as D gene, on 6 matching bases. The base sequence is TGTGCCAGCAGTGGTACGGGACTTAGGTGGGAGACCCAGTACTTC. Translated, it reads CASSGTGLRWETQYF.